The rows below give T cell receptor beta chains drawn from one sample of a study of blood T cell repertoires in COVID-19. TCRdb's copy holds only in-frame clones and misses some; the assay was immunoSEQ multiplex PCR. Here the sample spans 220,000 or so clones, around 80% being singletons. Material: peripheral blood. The origin of the receptors is a woman in her 70s with acute or convalescent COVID-19. Each CDR3 is given without its conserved first and last residue. The order of the fields is CDR3 length, V gene, D gene, CDR3 protein. A D gene is named only where the DNA matches it firmly.

14	TRBV3-1/TRBV3-2	-	ASSQSPGANTGELF
11	TRBV6-5	-	ASTNRVTGELF
12	TRBV19	-	ASSITGGNQPQH
13	TRBV19	-	ASSRRAPSYNEQF
14	TRBV5-1	TRBD2	ASSSKVAGGNNEQF
13	TRBV4-2	TRBD2	ASSIAGDSTGELF
12	TRBV6-5	-	ASSYSWGGQPQH
17	TRBV29-1	TRBD1	SVEKAGQGRVFGYNEQF
12	TRBV2	-	ASSSALDNSPLH
13	TRBV7-8	-	ASSPGQYRNQPQH
14	TRBV27	TRBD2	ASSSGGLAGAETQY
10	TRBV6-6	-	ASTQGRYGYT
10	TRBV28	-	ASSRGDQPQH
12	TRBV28	-	ASSPRGARYEQY
11	TRBV27	-	ASRLQGSYEQY
13	TRBV5-1	TRBD1	ASSKQGVAQETQY
15	TRBV3-1/TRBV3-2	-	ASSQGMDYHGLYEQY
11	TRBV2	-	ASEEGGLGTQY
11	TRBV6-5	-	ASSYMVRETQY
12	TRBV5-1	-	ASSLAGGNTEAF
14	TRBV9	-	ASSVVMDRNTGELF
11	TRBV9	-	ASSGGSSGELF
11	TRBV5-1	-	ARAPESPGPQH
13	TRBV6-5	TRBD1	ASSYSGTGYYGYT
10	TRBV2	-	ASRADSYEQY
13	TRBV29-1	TRBD1	SVEDIIGQVNGYT
13	TRBV6-5	-	ASSPPGAINEKLF
13	TRBV5-1	TRBD2	ASSESGIGRNEQF
14	TRBV18	TRBD2	ASSRMGLAGSNEQF
11	TRBV28	TRBD1	ASRSDRAGGYT
13	TRBV19	-	ASSIQGPATGELF
10	TRBV7-8	-	ASSQTDTEAF
11	TRBV3-1/TRBV3-2	TRBD2	ASSLREADTQY
12	TRBV10-3	TRBD1	AISPGQGYHGYT
12	TRBV3-1/TRBV3-2	-	ASSPGLDDSPLH
12	TRBV28	-	ASSFTSRGTEAF
13	TRBV3-1/TRBV3-2	-	ASSQGGDVGTEAF
13	TRBV18	TRBD1	ASSPLTDRVKGYT
12	TRBV25-1	TRBD2	ASSATSGRYEQY
12	TRBV27	TRBD1	ASRGKQGRYEQY
9	TRBV6-6	-	ASSIQEKLF
12	TRBV7-8	-	ASSLLASSYEQY
11	TRBV7-2	-	ASSLNRGNTIY
14	TRBV4-2	-	ASSRLGSGPTYEQY
17	TRBV3-1/TRBV3-2	TRBD2	ASSQDRGTSGRDYNEQF
12	TRBV5-4	-	ASSLDRRNTEAF
12	TRBV7-2	TRBD1	ASSEGQARETQY
12	TRBV6-6	TRBD1	ASSKPGGNTEAF
8	TRBV20-1	-	SATGPEQY
11	TRBV2	-	ASSGAPRVGQF
12	TRBV28	TRBD1	ASEGARIYNEQF
13	TRBV5-4	TRBD2	ASRVGLAGQETQY
13	TRBV6-5	TRBD1	ASSYWDRADTEAF
14	TRBV3-1/TRBV3-2	-	ASSQAQGTDTGELF
9	TRBV20-1	-	SAPRQNRQF